The next 25 T cell receptor beta chains were all read from a single sample in a study of human T cells and chemical hapten exposure. The sample's time point: patch test 2, 6 weeks after DPC sensitization. Treatment defined: therapeutic diphenylcyclopropenone sensitization with weekly scalp DPC. Via MiXCR, TCRdb re-called the RACE reads, giving one row per CDR3 protein. The sample contains under 100,000 distinct CDR3 sequences, roughly a tenth of which appear only once. The sequencing used whole blood, collected in connection with sensitization to the hapten diphenylcyclopropenone (DPC). All receptors derive from a woman in her 30s with alopecia areata. Some clones in this sample may be carry-over from other donors' samples.

This clonotype was seen many times. This chain uses TRBV20-1 with TRBJ2-5; 8 positions match TRBD2. This CDR3 region has 15 residues. The junction had 8 bases not matched to a gene; V was cut back by 0 bases and J by 5 bases. CDR1 is DFQATT, CDR2 SNEGSKA, per germline (reference sequence). In DNA form, the CDR3 reads TGCAGTGCTAGAGATGGGGCGGGAGGTTGGGAGACCCAGTACTTC. Translation gives CSARDGAGGWETQYF.

The chain links TRBV6-6 to TRBJ2-1; D is perhaps TRBD2 (5 bases). The V and J ends lost 4 bases and 8 bases respectively, with 6 bases between them. Germline V gene data show CDR1 as MNHNY and CDR2 as SVGAGI (reference sequence). The CDR3 consists of 11 residues. The CDR3 nucleotides are TGTGCCAGCAGTTCGCGGGATGAGCAGTTCTTC. Encoded protein: CASSSRDEQFF.

The sample holds a few counts of this clonotype. The chain is built from TRBV28 and TRBJ2-3; possible D gene TRBD2, 6 bases. V was cut by 4 bases and J by 0 bases, with 14 bases left in between. CDR1 is MDHEN, CDR2 SYDVKM, per germline. The CDR3 is 16 residues long. The CDR3: CASSSPASGSTDTQYF. The DNA for the CDR3 is TGTGCCAGCAGTTCACCGGCGAGCGGGAGCACAGATACGCAGTATTTT.

J is TRBJ2-1 and V is TRBV10-2; perhaps TRBD2 as D (5 bases). Per the germline V gene, CDR1 is WSHSY and CDR2 is SAAADI. The V gene lost 8 bases and the J gene lost 8 bases, with 10 bases spanning the gap. The CDR3 runs to 11 residues. The CDR3, as DNA: TGCGCCAGCGGCGAGGGCCATGAGCAGTTCTTC. Translated, it gives CASGEGHEQFF.

The chain has TRBV4-2 and TRBJ1-1; a possible D gene is TRBD1 (5 bases). CDR3 length: 14 residues. CDR1 is LGHNA, CDR2 YNFKEQ, per germline. V lost 0 bases and J lost 3, with 8 bases in between. In nucleotides, the CDR3 is TGTGCCAGCAGCCAAGAATGGGGGGACACTGAAGCTTTCTTT. It codes for CASSQEWGDTEAFF.

The sample holds many counts of this clonotype. J is TRBJ2-1 and V is TRBV24-1; D not resolved. Germline CDR1 reads KGHDR; CDR2 reads SFDVKD. V was cut by 3 bases and J by 4 bases, with 9 bases left in between. CDR3 size: 14 residues. In DNA, the CDR3 is TGTGCCACCAGTGATCCCGGACCTTACAATGAGCAGTTCTTC. It specifies CATSDPGPYNEQFF.

This clonotype has at least ten counts. The V call is TRBV7-9, the J call TRBJ2-5, with D tentatively TRBD2 (5 bases). The germline V and J ends were trimmed by 2 bases and 4 bases, with 11 bases remaining between them. The CDR3 has 14 residues. CDR1 SEHNR and CDR2 FQNEAQ come from the germline V gene (reference sequence). The CDR3 protein is CASSLFRGIETQYF. CDR3 nucleotides: TGTGCCAGCAGCTTATTCCGGGGAATAGAGACCCAGTACTTC.

In this sample, this clonotype turned up many times. CDR3 DNA: TGTGCCAGCAGCCCTATAGCGGGAATTAATTCCTACGAGCAGTACTTC. Protein product: CASSPIAGINSYEQYF. The chain recombines TRBV7-6 with TRBJ2-7, with 8 bases identical to TRBD2. The CDR3 loop spans 16 amino acids. Germline-derived CDR1 and CDR2 are SGHVS and FNYEAQ. Trimming cost V 5 bases and J 1 base; bases outside gene matches: 10.

This clonotype was seen many times. V gene TRBV6-2 or TRBV6-3 combines with J gene TRBJ2-4; D might be TRBD1 (6 bases). Germline CDR1 is MNHEY and CDR2 is SVGEGT. This CDR3 comprises 15 residues. V was trimmed by 4 bases and J by 2 bases, leaving 12 bases between them. CDR3 DNA: TGTGCCAGCAGTTCCAGGGGCCTTTCCAAAAACATTCAGTACTTC. Translated: CASSSRGLSKNIQYF.

This clonotype was recorded many times. The chain carries TRBV6-1 and TRBJ1-2, with unresolved D. Deletions cut 1 base from V and 8 bases from J, with 14 bases between. Per germline, CDR1 MNHNS and CDR2 SASEGT. The CDR3 extends over 14 amino acids. The CDR3 sequence: CASSEVTDYGGYTF. The CDR3 bases are TGTGCCAGCAGTGAAGTAACGGACTACGGGGGCTACACCTTC.

This clonotype was recorded at least ten times. The chain uses TRBV9 and TRBJ1-1; D is ambiguous. CDR3 length: 13 amino acids. V lost 0 bases, J lost 7 bases, and 10 bases lay in between. Per germline, CDR1 SGDLS and CDR2 YYNGEE. The CDR3 DNA follows: TGTGCCAGCAGCGTAGGGATTGGATTTGAAGCTTTCTTT. This translates into CASSVGIGFEAFF.

This clonotype occurred many times. The CDR3 spells CASSWPSSQPQHF. For the CDR3, the DNA is TGTGCCAGCAGTTGGCCCAGCTCTCAGCCCCAGCATTTT. The V gene is TRBV6-2 or TRBV6-3, the J gene TRBJ1-5; D unresolved. Trimming cost V 4 bases and J 6 bases, with 10 bases left between them. Germline V gene sequence: CDR1 MNHEY, CDR2 SVGEGT. The CDR3 is made up of 13 amino acids.

The chain uses TRBV7-3 and TRBJ1-1; maybe TRBD1 (6 bases). This CDR3 contains 13 residues. Germline V lookup: CDR1 SGHTA, CDR2 FQGTGA. The V end was cut by 4 bases, the J end by 4 bases, with 10 bases between. CDR3 in DNA: TGTGCCAGCAGCTCCCAGGGGATCACTGAAGCTTTCTTT. It specifies CASSSQGITEAFF. Full variable domain (remainder filled in from reference TRBV7-3 and TRBJ1-1): GAGVSQTPSNKVTEKGKYVELRCDPISGHTALYWYRQSLGQGPEFLIYFQGTGAADDSGLPNDRFFAVRPEGSVSTLKIQRTERGDSAVYLCASSSQGITEAFFGQGTRLTVV.

Notes on this clonotype: A much more abundant neighbour one base away suggests this may be a read error. V and J are TRBV7-9 and TRBJ1-3; unclear D gene. V was trimmed by 5 bases and J by 4 bases, leaving 21 bases between them. The CDR3 is 17 residues long. Germline CDR1 and CDR2: SEHNR and FQNEAQ (reference sequence). As DNA, the CDR3 is TGTGCCAGCAGCCCTAGGATTGGTGGATTGGGAGGAAACACCATATATTTT. This gives the protein CASSPRIGGLGGNTIYF.

In this sample, this clonotype turned up many times. The chain is built from TRBV10-2 and TRBJ2-2, with 7 bases identical to TRBD1. Germline V lookup: CDR1 WSHSY, CDR2 SAAADI. This CDR3 region has 14 residues. V was clipped by 6 bases and J by 4 bases; unmatched bases: 5. CDR3 nucleotides: TGCGCCAGCAGGGCAGGGGGTACCACCGGGGAGCTGTTTTTT. Translated, it gives CASRAGGTTGELFF.

This clonotype was seen at least ten times. The chain uses TRBV4-3 and TRBJ1-2; D possibly corresponds to TRBD1 (5 bases). Deletions cut 0 bases from V and 4 bases from J, with 12 bases between. The CDR3 extends over 15 amino acids. Germline CDR1 is LGHNA and CDR2 is YSLEER. CDR3 DNA sequence: TGCGCCAGCAGCCAAGATCGGGACCTTGGCTATGGCTACACCTTC. Its translation is CASSQDRDLGYGYTF.

In its sample, this clonotype was seen many times. V gene TRBV5-1 combines with J gene TRBJ1-5; possible D gene TRBD1, 5 bases. The CDR3 consists of 15 residues. CDR1 and CDR2 from the germline V gene are SGHRS and YFSETQ. V dropped 3 bases and J dropped 8 bases, with 18 bases sitting between them. This CDR3 is CASSSSPGPAEPQHF. Here the CDR3 DNA reads TGCGCCAGCAGCTCTTCTCCGGGACCGGCAGAGCCCCAGCATTTT.

This clonotype was seen ten or more times. The rearrangement uses TRBV9 and TRBJ2-1; TRBD2 aligns across 11 bases. This CDR3 contains 17 residues. The germline V gene has CDR1 SGDLS and CDR2 YYNGEE. V lost 3 bases and J lost 7; bases outside the gene matches: 12. The CDR3 DNA sequence: TGTGCCAGCAGCGCGAACCCACTAGCGGGAGTCGATAATGAGCAGTTCTTC. As protein: CASSANPLAGVDNEQFF.

V and J are TRBV28 and TRBJ2-2; 7 bases agree with TRBD2. The CDR3 has 15 residues. With V trimmed by 5 bases and J by 0 bases, 3 bases remained unmatched. Germline V gene lookup returns CDR1 MDHEN and CDR2 SYDVKM. The CDR3: CASSPLAANTGELFF. Here the CDR3 DNA reads TGTGCCAGCAGTCCGCTAGCGGCGAACACCGGGGAGCTGTTTTTT.

This clonotype came up many times. The chain couples TRBV29-1 to TRBJ1-1; 7 positions match TRBD1. Germline loops: CDR1 SQVTM, CDR2 ANQGSEA. V lost 7 bases and J lost 0; bases outside the gene matches: 8. This CDR3 contains 14 residues. The CDR3 DNA follows: TGCAGCGGACTGATGGGACAGTTGAACACTGAAGCTTTCTTT. The encoded protein is CSGLMGQLNTEAFF.

This sequence joins TRBV5-1 and TRBJ2-1; 7 nucleotides match TRBD1. The trim removed 5 bases at V and 7 bases at J, leaving 9 bases unmatched. The germline gives CDR1 SGHRS, CDR2 YFSETQ. The CDR3 contains 14 residues. For the CDR3, the DNA is TGCGCCAGCAGTAAGGGGGCTTTTAGGAATGAGCAGTTCTTC. Its protein product is CASSKGAFRNEQFF.

In this sample, this clonotype turned up many times. V gene TRBV29-1 combines with J gene TRBJ1-1; no clear D gene. Germline loops: CDR1 SQVTM, CDR2 ANQGSEA. The CDR3 has 12 amino acids. Trimming pared 0 bases from V and 1 base from J, leaving 3 bases between. This CDR3 reads CSVEDRNTEAFF. As DNA, the CDR3 is TGCAGCGTTGAAGACAGGAACACTGAAGCTTTCTTT.

The CDR3 DNA sequence: TGTGCCAGCAGTGCCGACGGTACCTCCTACAATGAGCAGTTCTTC. It translates to CASSADGTSYNEQFF. The J gene is TRBJ2-1, the V gene TRBV7-2; D is unresolved. Trimming took off 6 bases at V and 0 bases at J, with 12 bases between the two ends. The germline V gene encodes CDR1 SGHTA and CDR2 FQGNSA. This CDR3 is built from 15 residues.

Concerning this clonotype itself: With a much larger clone just one base away, this may be a read error. The chain joins TRBV29-1 to TRBJ2-1, with D possibly TRBD2 on 6 matching bases. Germline assignment: CDR1 SQVTM and CDR2 ANQGSEA. The V and J ends lost 6 bases and 6 bases respectively, with 27 bases between them. The CDR3 runs 17 residues. Here the CDR3 reads CSVRGWQSRLVGNEQFF. The CDR3 DNA reads TGCAGCGTGCGGGGCTGGCAAAGCCGGCTTGTCGGCAATGAGCAGTTCTTC.

This chain joins TRBV29-1 and TRBJ1-1, with D hard to call. The CDR3 consists of 13 residues. Germline-derived CDR1 and CDR2 are SQVTM and ANQGSEA. The V gene lost 1 base and the J gene lost 3 bases, with 9 bases spanning the gap. CDR3 coding DNA: TGCAGCGTTGAAGGCCCGGGCGACACTGAAGCTTTCTTT. Protein sequence: CSVEGPGDTEAFF.